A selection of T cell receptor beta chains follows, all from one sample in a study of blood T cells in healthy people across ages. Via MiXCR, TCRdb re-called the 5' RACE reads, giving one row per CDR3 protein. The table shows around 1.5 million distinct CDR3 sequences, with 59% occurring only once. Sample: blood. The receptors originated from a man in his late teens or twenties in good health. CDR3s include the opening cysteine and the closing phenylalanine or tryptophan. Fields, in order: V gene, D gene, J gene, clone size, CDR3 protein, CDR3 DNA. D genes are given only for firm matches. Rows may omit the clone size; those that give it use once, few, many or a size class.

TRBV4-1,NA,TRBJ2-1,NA,CARSLLGVSTDEQFF,TGCGCCCGCAGCCTCCTCGGTGTATCGACGGATGAGCAGTTCTTC
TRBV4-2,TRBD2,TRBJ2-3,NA,CASSQEPPTGGLDTQYF,TGTGCCAGCAGCCAAGAGCCCCCCACGGGAGGGTTAGATACGCAGTATTTT
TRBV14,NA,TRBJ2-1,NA,CASSQDLTYEQFF,TGTGCCAGCAGCCAAGACCTGACTTACGAGCAGTTCTTC
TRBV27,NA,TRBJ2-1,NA,CASSIEGHNEYNEQFF,TGTGCCAGCAGTATTGAAGGACACAACGAATACAATGAGCAGTTCTTC
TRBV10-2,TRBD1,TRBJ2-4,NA,CASSGTGNPVQYF,TGCGCCAGCAGTGGGACAGGTAACCCCGTGCAGTACTTC
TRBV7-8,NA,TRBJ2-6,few,CASSLLGGQRISGANVLTF,TGTGCCAGCAGCTTATTAGGAGGACAGCGTATCTCTGGGGCCAACGTCCTGACTTTC
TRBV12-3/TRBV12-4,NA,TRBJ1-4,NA,CASSLTPAGRNEKLFF,TGTGCCAGCAGTTTAACCCCGGCAGGCCGTAATGAAAAACTGTTTTTT
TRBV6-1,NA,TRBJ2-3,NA,CASSDKRRGDTQYF,TGTGCCAGCAGTGATAAGCGGAGGGGAGATACGCAGTATTTT
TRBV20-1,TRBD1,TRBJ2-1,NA,CSALTGEETQFF,TGCAGTGCTTTAACAGGGGAAGAGACCCAGTTCTTC
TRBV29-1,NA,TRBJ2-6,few,CSVAVASGANVLTF,TGCAGCGTTGCGGTTGCCTCTGGGGCCAACGTCCTGACTTTC
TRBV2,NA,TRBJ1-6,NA,CASRSPRGRSPLHF,TGTGCCAGCAGAAGTCCTCGGGGCCGCTCACCCCTCCACTTT
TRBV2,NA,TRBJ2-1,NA,CASSDVWETSSYNEQFF,TGTGCCAGCAGTGATGTGTGGGAAACGAGCTCCTACAATGAGCAGTTCTTC
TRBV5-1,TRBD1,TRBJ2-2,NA,CASRTPGTGGIGELFF,TGCGCCAGCAGGACGCCCGGGACAGGGGGCATCGGGGAGCTGTTTTTT
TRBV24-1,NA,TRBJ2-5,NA,CATSDVRQQETQYF,TGTGCCACCAGTGATGTTAGGCAGCAAGAGACCCAGTACTTC
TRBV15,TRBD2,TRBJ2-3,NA,CATSREKAGGPTDTQYF,TGTGCCACCAGCAGAGAAAAAGCGGGAGGGCCGACAGATACGCAGTATTTT
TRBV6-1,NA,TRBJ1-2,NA,CTAPRESYYGGYTF,TGTACCGCCCCCCGGGAATCCTACTATGGTGGCTACACCTTC
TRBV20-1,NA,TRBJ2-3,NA,CSATGIPTLGRTQYF,TGCAGTGCAACTGGGATTCCGACTCTGGGTCGAACGCAGTATTTT
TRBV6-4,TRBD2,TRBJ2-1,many,CASSVTSGGANEQFF,TGTGCCAGCAGCGTCACTAGCGGGGGGGCCAATGAGCAGTTCTTC
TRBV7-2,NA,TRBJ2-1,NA,CASSLSQTRNEQFF,TGTGCCAGCAGCTTATCCCAGACTAGAAATGAGCAGTTCTTC
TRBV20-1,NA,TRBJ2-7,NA,CSAPGQIFSYEQYF,TGCAGTGCTCCGGGACAAATCTTCTCCTACGAGCAGTACTTC
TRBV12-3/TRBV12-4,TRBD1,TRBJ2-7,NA,CASSSTGGKNEQYF,TGTGCCAGCAGTTCGACAGGGGGCAAGAATGAGCAGTACTTC
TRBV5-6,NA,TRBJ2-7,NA,CASRSGTYSYEQYF,TGTGCCAGCAGGTCCGGGACATACTCCTACGAGCAGTACTTC
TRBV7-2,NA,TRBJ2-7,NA,CASSLYVGYEQYF,TGTGCCAGCAGCTTATATGTGGGATACGAGCAGTACTTC
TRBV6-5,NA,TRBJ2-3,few,CASSRHGDQFQNTQYF,TGTGCCAGCAGTAGACACGGGGACCAGTTTCAGAATACGCAGTATTTT
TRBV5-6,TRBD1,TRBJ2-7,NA,CASSLLDRTYEQYF,TGTGCCAGCAGCTTGCTGGACAGGACTTACGAGCAGTACTTC
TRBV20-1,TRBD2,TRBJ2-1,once,CSATSGFNNEQFF,TGCAGTGCTACTAGCGGGTTTAACAATGAGCAGTTCTTC
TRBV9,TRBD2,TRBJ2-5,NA,CASAISAGGSGETQYF,TGTGCCAGCGCAATCTCAGCGGGGGGGTCAGGAGAGACCCAGTACTTC
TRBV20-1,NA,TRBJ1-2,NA,CSARASLDYGYTF,TGCAGTGCTAGAGCTAGTCTGGACTATGGCTACACCTTC
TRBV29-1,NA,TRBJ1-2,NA,CSVKPPGQRYTF,TGCAGCGTAAAACCCCCAGGACAAAGATACACCTTC
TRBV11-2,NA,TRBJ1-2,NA,CASSQGVRGYTF,TGTGCCAGCAGCCAGGGAGTAAGGGGCTACACCTTC
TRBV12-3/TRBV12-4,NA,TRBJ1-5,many,CASSLGSQPQHF,TGTGCCAGCAGTTTAGGGAGCCAGCCCCAGCATTTT
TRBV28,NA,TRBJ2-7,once,CASSSTQTHEQYF,TGTGCCAGCAGCTCTACGCAGACCCACGAGCAGTACTTC
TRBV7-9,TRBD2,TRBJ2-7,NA,CASSLPAGGAQGEQYF,TGTGCCAGCAGCTTACCGGCGGGGGGCGCCCAGGGCGAGCAGTACTTC
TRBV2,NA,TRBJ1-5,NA,CASSSRFLDSNQPQHF,TGTGCCAGCAGTAGTCGGTTTCTGGACAGCAATCAGCCCCAGCATTTT
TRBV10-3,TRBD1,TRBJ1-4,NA,CAISEAFYTGTAAEKLFF,TGTGCCATCAGTGAGGCCTTTTACACCGGGACAGCCGCTGAAAAACTGTTTTTT
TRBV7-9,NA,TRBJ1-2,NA,CASSLMVDGYTF,TGTGCCAGCAGCTTAATGGTTGATGGCTACACCTTC
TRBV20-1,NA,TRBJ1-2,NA,CSARAWPPGGGYTF,TGCAGTGCTAGAGCGTGGCCTCCGGGGGGTGGCTACACCTTC
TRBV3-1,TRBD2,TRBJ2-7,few,CASSQGASGSLDEQYF,TGTGCCAGCAGCCAAGGAGCTAGCGGGAGCCTTGATGAGCAGTACTTC
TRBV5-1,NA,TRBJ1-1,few,CASSWSGDTEAFF,TGCGCCAGCAGCTGGAGTGGAGACACTGAAGCTTTCTTT
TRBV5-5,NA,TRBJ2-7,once,CASSFRAWHEQYF,TGTGCCAGCAGCTTTCGGGCGTGGCACGAGCAGTACTTC
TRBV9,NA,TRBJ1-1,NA,CASSVGTGSNTEAFF,TGTGCCAGCAGCGTAGGAACCGGGAGCAACACTGAAGCTTTCTTT
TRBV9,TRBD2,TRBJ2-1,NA,CATSGSSGSRYNEQFF,TGTGCCACCTCCGGGTCTAGCGGGAGTAGGTACAATGAGCAGTTCTTC
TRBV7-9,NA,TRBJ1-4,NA,CASSSDSQNEKLFF,TGTGCCAGCAGCTCGGACAGCCAGAATGAAAAACTGTTTTTT